One and the same sample provided the 9 T cell receptor beta chains below, sequenced in a study of cytomegalovirus exposure and HLA in healthy donors (dated by TCRdb to 2017 to 2019). Library preparation used the immunoSEQ multiplex PCR assay. The immuneACCESS repertoire file appears here via TCRdb, limited to in-frame rearrangements. These files lack a portion of the clones; in checked studies, under half of the deficit traces to unresolved V genes, and the cause of the others is not known. The sample data list 95,000 to 120,000 clones, and around 95% of these were observed just once. The biggest ten clones account for 0.67% of the sample. The sequenced sample consisted of PBMCs. The source is a woman younger than 35 in good health and CMV-seronegative.

The V gene is TRBV28, the J gene TRBJ1-4; 9 bases map to TRBD1. This CDR3 has 15 amino acids. CDR1 MDHEN and CDR2 SYDVKM come from the germline V gene. The J segment lost 6 bases and the V segment lost 4 bases, leaving 6 bases of the junction unmatched. The CDR3 region is CASSSRGQGYEKLFF. CDR3 bases: TGTGCCAGCAGTTCCCGGGGACAGGGTTATGAAAAACTGTTTTTT.

For the CDR3, the DNA is TGTGCCAGCAGCCAAGCCAAGAGGGGGGGCCAGATTGAGCAGTTCTTC. Encoded protein: CASSQAKRGGQIEQFF. The chain combines TRBV4-2 with TRBJ2-1, with D possibly being TRBD2 (7 bases). Per germline, CDR1 LGHNA and CDR2 YNFKEQ. With 1 base removed from V and 9 bases from J, the gap between germline ends came to 19 bases. This CDR3 has 16 residues.

The rearrangement joins TRBV28 to TRBJ1-5, with 7 bases lining up with TRBD1. The CDR3 runs 17 residues. CDR1 and CDR2 from the germline V gene are MDHEN and SYDVKM. The trim removed 2 bases at V and 1 base at J, leaving 8 bases unmatched. CDR3: CASSLLAHRGSNQPQHF. CDR3 in DNA: TGTGCCAGCAGTTTACTCGCACACAGGGGAAGCAATCAGCCCCAGCATTTT.

The chain uses TRBV6-9 and TRBJ1-2; 9 bases match TRBD1. The germline gives CDR1 MNHGY, CDR2 SVAAGI. CDR3 length: 16 residues. V lost 4 bases, J lost 2 bases, and 8 bases stayed unmatched. CDR3 nucleotides: TGTGCCAGCAGTTCAGACGGACAGGGGTTCAACTATGGCTACACCTTC. Translation: CASSSDGQGFNYGYTF.

CDR3 loop: CASSSQTGAEQYF. CDR3 DNA sequence: TGTGCCAGCAGCTCCCAGACAGGGGCCGAGCAGTACTTC. The V and J genes are TRBV7-3 and TRBJ2-7; the match to TRBD1 covers 8 bases. The CDR3 is 13 residues long. The V gene end was trimmed by 4 bases and the J gene end by 6 bases; junction bases not matched to a gene: 5. CDR1 is SGHTA and CDR2 is FQGTGA in the germline V gene. Supplemented by reference TRBV7-3 and TRBJ2-7, the full variable domain reads GAGVSQTPSNKVTEKGKYVELRCDPISGHTALYWYRQSLGQGPEFLIYFQGTGAADDSGLPNDRFFAVRPEGSVSTLKIQRTERGDSAVYLCASSSQTGAEQYFGPGTRLTVT.

CDR3 bases: TGTGCCAGCAGTGAAATAGCGGAATCCTACAATGAGCAGTTCTTC. It specifies CASSEIAESYNEQFF. This chain connects TRBV2 to TRBJ2-1; a weak D match, TRBD2 (6 bases). V lost 2 bases and J 1 base, leaving 9 bases between the germline ends. The CDR3 is 15 amino acids. Germline CDR1 reads SNHLY; CDR2 reads FYNNEI.

The gene calls are TRBV9 and TRBJ1-3; unclear D gene. Germline lookup yields CDR1 SGDLS and CDR2 YYNGEE. The CDR3 spans 14 residues. V lost 7 bases, J lost 0 bases, and 11 bases lay in between. The CDR3: CASARVGSGNTIYF. The CDR3, as DNA: TGTGCCAGCGCCCGTGTCGGCTCTGGAAACACCATATATTTT.

This clone was detected only once. The chain employs TRBV18 and TRBJ1-1, with TRBD1 as a possible D gene (5 bases). This CDR3 contains 14 residues. The V gene lost 4 bases and the J gene lost 6 bases, with 15 bases spanning the gap. Looked up from germline, CDR1 is KGHSH and CDR2 is LQKENI. The CDR3: CASSLASGGAEAFF. DNA of the CDR3: TGTGCCAGCTCACTCGCCTCGGGAGGGGCTGAAGCTTTCTTT.

This sequence joins TRBV28 and TRBJ2-7; 11 nucleotides match TRBD1. Germline V gene lookup returns CDR1 MDHEN and CDR2 SYDVKM. CDR3 length equals 17 residues. V lost 8 bases to trimming and J lost 6 bases; unmatched junction nucleotides: 18. This CDR3 is CASDKRKGTGGWGEQYF. As DNA, the CDR3 is TGTGCCAGCGACAAACGGAAAGGGACAGGGGGATGGGGCGAGCAGTACTTC.